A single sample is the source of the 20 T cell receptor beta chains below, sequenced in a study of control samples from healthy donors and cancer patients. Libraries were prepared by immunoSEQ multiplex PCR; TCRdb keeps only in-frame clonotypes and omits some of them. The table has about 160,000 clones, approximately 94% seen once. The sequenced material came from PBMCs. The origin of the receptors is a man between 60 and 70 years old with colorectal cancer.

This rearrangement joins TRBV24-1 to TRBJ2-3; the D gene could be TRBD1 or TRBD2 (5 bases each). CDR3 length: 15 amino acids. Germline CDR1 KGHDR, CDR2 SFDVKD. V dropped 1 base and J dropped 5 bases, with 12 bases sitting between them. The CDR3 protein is CATSDFGGAGDTQYF. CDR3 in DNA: TGTGCCACCAGTGATTTCGGTGGGGCGGGAGATACGCAGTATTTT.

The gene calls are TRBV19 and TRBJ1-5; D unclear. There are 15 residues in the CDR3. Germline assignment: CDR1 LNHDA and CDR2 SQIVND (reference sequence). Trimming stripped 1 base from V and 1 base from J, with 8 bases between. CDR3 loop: CASSIGVMSNQPQHF. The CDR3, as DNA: TGTGCCAGTAGTATAGGTGTTATGAGCAATCAGCCCCAGCATTTT.

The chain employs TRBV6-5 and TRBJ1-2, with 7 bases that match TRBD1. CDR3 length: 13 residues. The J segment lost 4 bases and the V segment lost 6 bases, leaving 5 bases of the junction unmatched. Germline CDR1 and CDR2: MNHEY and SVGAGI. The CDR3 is CASRPTGAYGYTF. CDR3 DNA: TGTGCCAGCAGGCCTACAGGGGCCTATGGCTACACCTTC.

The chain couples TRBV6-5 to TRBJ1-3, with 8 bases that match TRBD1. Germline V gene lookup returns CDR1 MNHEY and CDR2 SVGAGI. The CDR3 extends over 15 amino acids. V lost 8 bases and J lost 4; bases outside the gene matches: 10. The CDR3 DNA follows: TGTGCCAGCTCAGACAGGGGACCCACGGGAAACACCATATATTTT. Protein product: CASSDRGPTGNTIYF.

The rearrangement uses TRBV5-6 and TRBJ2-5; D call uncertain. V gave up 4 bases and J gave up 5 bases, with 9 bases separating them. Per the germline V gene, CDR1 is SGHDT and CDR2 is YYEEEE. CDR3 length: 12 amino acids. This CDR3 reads CASSTGPETQYF. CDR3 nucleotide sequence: TGTGCCAGCAGCACTGGACCTGAGACCCAGTACTTC.

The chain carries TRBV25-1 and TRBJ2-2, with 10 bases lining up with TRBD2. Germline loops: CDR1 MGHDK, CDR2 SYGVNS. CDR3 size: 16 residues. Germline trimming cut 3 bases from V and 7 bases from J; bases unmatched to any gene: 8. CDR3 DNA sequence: TGTGCCAGCAGTGATGCGAGCGGGGGGGCTCTCGGGGAGCTGTTTTTT. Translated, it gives CASSDASGGALGELFF.

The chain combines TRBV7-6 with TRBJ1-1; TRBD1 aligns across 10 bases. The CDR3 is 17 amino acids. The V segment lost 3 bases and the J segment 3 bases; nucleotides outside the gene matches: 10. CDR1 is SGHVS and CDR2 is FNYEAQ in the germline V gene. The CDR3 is CASSLSRQGARDTEAFF. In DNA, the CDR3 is TGTGCCAGCAGCTTGAGCCGACAGGGGGCGCGGGACACTGAAGCTTTCTTT.

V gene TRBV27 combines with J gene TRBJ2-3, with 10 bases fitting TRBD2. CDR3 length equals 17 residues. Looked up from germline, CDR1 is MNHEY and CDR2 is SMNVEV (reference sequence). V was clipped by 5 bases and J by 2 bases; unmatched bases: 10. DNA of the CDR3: TGTGCCAGCAGTCACACAAGCGGGGGGGACTTCACAGATACGCAGTATTTT. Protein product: CASSHTSGGDFTDTQYF.

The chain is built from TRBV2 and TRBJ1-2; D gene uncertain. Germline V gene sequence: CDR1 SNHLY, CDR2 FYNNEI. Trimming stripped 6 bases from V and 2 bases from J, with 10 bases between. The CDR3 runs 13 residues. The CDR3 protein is CASRFTMNYGYTF. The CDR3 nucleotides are TGTGCCAGCAGATTTACAATGAACTATGGCTACACCTTC. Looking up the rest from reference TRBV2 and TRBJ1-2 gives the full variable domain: EPEVTQTPSHQVTQMGQEVILRCVPISNHLYFYWYRQILGQKVEFLVSFYNNEISEKSEIFDDQFSVERPDGSNFTLKIRSTKLEDSAMYFCASRFTMNYGYTFGSGTRLTVV.

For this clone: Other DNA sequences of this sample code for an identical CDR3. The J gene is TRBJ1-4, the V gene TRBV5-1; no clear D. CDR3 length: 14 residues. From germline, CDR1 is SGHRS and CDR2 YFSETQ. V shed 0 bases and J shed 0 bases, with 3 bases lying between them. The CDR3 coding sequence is TGCGCCAGCAGCTTGGGTGCAACTAATGAAAAACTGTTTTTT. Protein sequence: CASSLGATNEKLFF.

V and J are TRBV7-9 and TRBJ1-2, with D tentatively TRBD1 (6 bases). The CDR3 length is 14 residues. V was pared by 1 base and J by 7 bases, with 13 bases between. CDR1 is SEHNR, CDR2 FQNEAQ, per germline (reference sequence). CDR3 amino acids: CASSLGGGAGGYTF. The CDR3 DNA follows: TGTGCCAGCAGCTTAGGGGGGGGCGCCGGTGGCTACACCTTC.

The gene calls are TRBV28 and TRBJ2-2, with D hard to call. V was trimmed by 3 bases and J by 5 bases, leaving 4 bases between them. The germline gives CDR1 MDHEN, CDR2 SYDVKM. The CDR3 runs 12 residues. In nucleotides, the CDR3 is TGTGCCAGCAGTTTGGGGACCGGGGAGCTGTTTTTT. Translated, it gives CASSLGTGELFF.

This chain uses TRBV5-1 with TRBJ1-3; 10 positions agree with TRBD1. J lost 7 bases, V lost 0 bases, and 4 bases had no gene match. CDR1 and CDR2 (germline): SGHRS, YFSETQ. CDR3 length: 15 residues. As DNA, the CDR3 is TGCGCCAGCAGCTTGGGCGAGGGACAGGGGAACACCATATATTTT. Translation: CASSLGEGQGNTIYF.

CDR3 coding DNA: TGTGCCAGCAGTTCCTTCATGAACACTGAAGCTTTCTTT. Translated: CASSSFMNTEAFF. This rearrangement joins TRBV12-3 or TRBV12-4 to TRBJ1-1; D is unclear. The length of the CDR3 is 13 residues. V shed 4 bases and J shed 0 bases, with 6 bases lying between them.

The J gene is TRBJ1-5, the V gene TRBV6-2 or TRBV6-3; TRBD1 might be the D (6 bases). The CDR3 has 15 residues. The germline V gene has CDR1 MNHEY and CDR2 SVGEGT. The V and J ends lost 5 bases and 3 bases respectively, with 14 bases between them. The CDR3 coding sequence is TGTGCCAGCAGTGACCACAGGGTTACCAATCAGCCCCAGCATTTT. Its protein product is CASSDHRVTNQPQHF.

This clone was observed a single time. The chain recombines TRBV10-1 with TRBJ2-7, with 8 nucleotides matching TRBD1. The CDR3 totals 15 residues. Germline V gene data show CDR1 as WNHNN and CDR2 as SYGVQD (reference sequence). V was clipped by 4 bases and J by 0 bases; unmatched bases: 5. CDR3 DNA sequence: TGCGCCAGCAGTGCGAAGACAGGGGCCTCCTACGAGCAGTACTTC. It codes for CASSAKTGASYEQYF.

The CDR3 is CASSLRGFQQETQYF. The CDR3 DNA reads as TGTGCCAGCAGCTTACGTGGGTTTCAACAAGAGACCCAGTACTTC. The chain recombines TRBV11-2 with TRBJ2-5; D not resolved. Looked up from germline, CDR1 is SGHAT and CDR2 is FQNNGV. Deletions cut 2 bases from V and 2 bases from J, with 12 bases between. The CDR3 sequence is 15 residues long. The complete variable domain, with remaining parts taken from reference TRBV11-2 and TRBJ2-5, reads EAGVAQSPRYKIIEKRQSVAFWCNPISGHATLYWYQQILGQGPKLLIQFQNNGVVDDSQLPKDRFSAERLKGVDSTLKIQPAKLEDSAVYLCASSLRGFQQETQYFGPGTRLLVL.

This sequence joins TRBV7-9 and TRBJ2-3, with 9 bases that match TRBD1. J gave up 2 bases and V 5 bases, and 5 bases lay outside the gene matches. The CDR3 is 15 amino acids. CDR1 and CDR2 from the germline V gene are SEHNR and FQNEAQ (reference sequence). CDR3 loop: CASSPRTGDTDTQYF. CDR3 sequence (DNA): TGTGCCAGCAGCCCCCGGACAGGGGACACAGATACGCAGTATTTT. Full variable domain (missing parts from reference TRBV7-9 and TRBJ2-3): DTGVSQNPRHKITKRGQNVTFRCDPISEHNRLYWYRQTLGQGPEFLTYFQNEAQLEKSRLLSDRFSAERPKGSFSTLEIQRTEQGDSAMYLCASSPRTGDTDTQYFGPGTRLTVL.

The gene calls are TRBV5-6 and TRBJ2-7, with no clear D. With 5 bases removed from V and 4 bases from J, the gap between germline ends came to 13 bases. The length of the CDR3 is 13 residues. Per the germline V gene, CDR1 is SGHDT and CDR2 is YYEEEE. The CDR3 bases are TGTGCCAGCAGTTTAGGGTCCCTATACGAGCAGTACTTC. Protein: CASSLGSLYEQYF.

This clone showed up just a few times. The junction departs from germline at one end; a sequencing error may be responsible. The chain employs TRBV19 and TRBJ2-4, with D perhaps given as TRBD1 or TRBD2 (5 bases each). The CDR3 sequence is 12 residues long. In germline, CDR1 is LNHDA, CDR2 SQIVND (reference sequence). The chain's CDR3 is CASSQGRSSLDF. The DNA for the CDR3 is TGTGCCAGTAGTCAGGGACGTAGCAGCTTGGACTTC.